These 18 T cell receptor beta chains share one sample of origin, sequenced in a study of T cell repertoires in cytomegalovirus infection. Using its own MiXCR run on the reads, TCRdb lists one record per CDR3 protein. The sample holds around 530,000 distinct CDR3 sequences, about 15% seen once. The sequencing sample was made of CD8+ T cells from PBMCs. The receptors come from a human donor in good health (CMV status not recorded). Some clones in this sample may be carry-over from other donors' samples.

This clonotype was recorded a few times. V usage is TRBV9 and J usage is TRBJ2-1, with D tentatively TRBD2 (5 bases). V shed 0 bases and J shed 7 bases, with 14 bases lying between them. The CDR3 loop spans 15 amino acids. Germline V gene lookup returns CDR1 SGDLS and CDR2 YYNGEE. The CDR3 nucleotides are TGTGCCAGCAGCGTAGGAGGGAGAACGGTAAATGAGCAGTTCTTC. Its protein is CASSVGGRTVNEQFF.

This clonotype appeared a few times. CDR3 in amino acids: CASSPAHSSYEQYF. CDR3 in DNA: TGTGCCAGCAGCCCGGCTCACAGCTCCTACGAGCAGTACTTC. The chain employs TRBV6-1 and TRBJ2-7; D not resolved. In germline, CDR1 is MNHNS, CDR2 SASEGT. Trimming removed 6 bases at V and 0 bases at J, with 12 bases between. This CDR3 spans 14 amino acids.

This clonotype was detected many times. The V gene is TRBV11-2, the J gene TRBJ2-2; D tentatively reads TRBD1 or TRBD2 (5 bases each). The germline V gene has CDR1 SGHAT and CDR2 FQNNGV. Deletions cut 7 bases from V and 3 bases from J, with 12 bases between. This CDR3 comprises 14 residues. The CDR3 spells CASTSGTYTGELFF. In nucleotides, the CDR3 is TGTGCCAGCACCTCCGGGACCTACACCGGGGAGCTGTTTTTT. The complete variable domain, with remaining parts taken from reference TRBV11-2 and TRBJ2-2, reads EAGVAQSPRYKIIEKRQSVAFWCNPISGHATLYWYQQILGQGPKLLIQFQNNGVVDDSQLPKDRFSAERLKGVDSTLKIQPAKLEDSAVYLCASTSGTYTGELFFGEGSRLTVL.

A few counts support this clonotype. V gene TRBV20-1 combines with J gene TRBJ1-5; possibly TRBD1 for D (5 bases). The CDR3 contains 17 residues. V lost 1 base and J 0 bases, leaving 16 bases between the germline ends. Germline assignment: CDR1 DFQATT and CDR2 SNEGSKA (reference sequence). The CDR3 region is CSARGVPGPPSNQPQHF. As DNA, the CDR3 is TGCAGTGCTAGAGGAGTTCCAGGGCCGCCTAGCAATCAGCCCCAGCATTTT.

The J gene is TRBJ1-5, the V gene TRBV15; D is uncertain. Trimming cost V 0 bases and J 0 bases, with 3 bases left between them. CDR1 and CDR2 (germline): LNHNV, YYDKDF (reference sequence). The CDR3 covers 14 residues. This chain's CDR3 is CATSRDHSNQPQHF. Here the CDR3 DNA reads TGTGCCACCAGCAGAGACCATAGCAATCAGCCCCAGCATTTT.

This sequence joins TRBV12-5 and TRBJ2-1; 11 bases map to TRBD2. V lost 3 bases, J lost 6 bases, and 1 base stayed unmatched. This CDR3 region has 14 residues. CDR1 and CDR2 (germline): LGHNT, FRNRAP. The CDR3 protein is CASGFGLAGNEQFF. The CDR3 DNA is TGTGCTAGTGGTTTCGGACTAGCGGGCAATGAGCAGTTCTTC. Together with reference TRBV12-5 and TRBJ2-1, the CDR3 gives the full variable domain: DARVTQTPRHKVTEMGQEVTMRCQPILGHNTVFWYRQTMMQGLELLAYFRNRAPLDDSGMPKDRFSAEMPDATLATLKIQPSEPRDSAVYFCASGFGLAGNEQFFGPGTRLTVL.

The chain recombines TRBV6-5 with TRBJ2-2; the D call may be TRBD1 or TRBD2 (6 bases each). Germline V gene data show CDR1 as MNHEY and CDR2 as SVGAGI. The CDR3 sequence is 16 residues long. The ends were cut back, 8 bases at V and 5 bases at J, with 21 bases in the middle. The CDR3: CASSTGYQGGTGELFF. Here the CDR3 DNA reads TGTGCCAGCTCGACAGGATACCAAGGGGGGACCGGGGAGCTGTTTTTT.

This clonotype has just a few counts. The chain recombines TRBV5-1 with TRBJ2-5, with D possibly called TRBD1 or TRBD2 (7 bases each). V lost 4 bases, J lost 4 bases, and 20 bases lay in between. This CDR3 comprises 16 residues. Per the germline V gene, CDR1 is SGHRS and CDR2 is YFSETQ. The CDR3 region has the DNA TGCGCCAGCAGCCCCGCGGTAGACAGGGAGGGAGAGACCCAGTACTTC. Its protein product is CASSPAVDREGETQYF. Complete variable domain (other parts from reference TRBV5-1 and TRBJ2-5): KAGVTQTPRYLIKTRGQQVTLSCSPISGHRSVSWYQQTPGQGLQFLFEYFSETQRNKGNFPGRFSGRQFSNSRSEMNVSTLELGDSALYLCASSPAVDREGETQYFGPGTRLLVL.

This clonotype was seen many times. This sequence joins TRBV7-7 and TRBJ2-7; 7 nucleotides match TRBD1. The CDR3 is 15 residues long. Germline assignment: CDR1 SSHAT and CDR2 FNYEAQ (reference sequence). Trimming at V came to 0 bases and at J to 1 base, leaving 3 bases not matched to a gene. CDR3 sequence: CASSLAPGQSYEQYF. The CDR3 nucleotides read TGTGCCAGCAGCTTAGCCCCGGGACAGTCCTACGAGCAGTACTTC. Filled out from reference TRBV7-7 and TRBJ2-7, the complete variable domain reads GAGVSQSPRYKVTKRGQDVTLRCDPISSHATLYWYQQALGQGPEFLTYFNYEAQPDKSGLPSDRFSAERPEGSISTLTIQRTEQRDSAMYRCASSLAPGQSYEQYFGPGTRLTVT.

CDR3 residues: CASSPRDGPWELFF. Here the CDR3 DNA reads TGCGCCAGCAGCCCCCGGGACGGCCCCTGGGAGCTGTTTTTT. The chain combines TRBV4-1 with TRBJ2-2; D is perhaps TRBD1 or TRBD2 (5 bases each). Germline assignment: CDR1 MGHRA and CDR2 YSYEKL. This CDR3 comprises 14 residues. The V end lost 4 bases, the J end lost 9 bases, and 15 bases lay between the germline ends.

The chain joins TRBV5-4 to TRBJ2-1, with D perhaps matching TRBD1 (5 bases). Germline V CDR1 and CDR2: SGHNT, YYREEE (reference sequence). V was shortened by 3 bases and J by 5 bases, with 9 bases between the two germline ends. The CDR3 has 13 residues. The CDR3 region has the DNA TGTGCCAGCAGCTACCTACAGGACAATGAGCAGTTCTTC. Encoded protein: CASSYLQDNEQFF. The variable domain in full, with the rest retrieved from reference TRBV5-4 and TRBJ2-1, is ETGVTQSPTHLIKTRGQQVTLRCSSQSGHNTVSWYQQALGQGPQFIFQYYREEENGRGNFPPRFSGLQFPNYSSELNVNALELDDSALYLCASSYLQDNEQFFGPGTRLTVL.

This clonotype was counted ten times or more. V and J are TRBV12-5 and TRBJ2-3; D gene uncertain. Trimming removed 4 bases from V and 2 bases from J, with 13 bases in between. Germline-derived CDR1 and CDR2 are LGHNT and FRNRAP. The CDR3 length is 15 residues. CDR3 protein: CASGSSKSNTDTQYF. Here the CDR3 DNA reads TGTGCTAGTGGTTCCTCGAAGTCAAACACAGATACGCAGTATTTT.

J is TRBJ1-2 and V is TRBV28, with 7 bases lining up with TRBD1. The trim removed 1 base at V and 4 bases at J, leaving 6 bases unmatched. CDR1 is MDHEN, CDR2 SYDVKM, per germline. The CDR3 consists of 15 residues. CDR3: CASSLYPGGFYGYTF. Written as DNA, the CDR3 is TGTGCCAGCAGTTTATATCCAGGGGGGTTCTATGGCTACACCTTC.

This clonotype came up many times. J is TRBJ2-1 and V is TRBV15; 8 nucleotides line up with TRBD2. The CDR3 spans 16 residues. Per germline, CDR1 LNHNV and CDR2 YYDKDF (reference sequence). V lost 0 bases to trimming and J lost 8 bases; unmatched junction nucleotides: 9. CDR3 in DNA: TGTGCCACCAGCAGAGACTACCGGGGGGGCCGCGATGAGCAGTTCTTC. It codes for CATSRDYRGGRDEQFF.

This clonotype was observed at least ten times. The CDR3 sequence is CASSIYTLTGQGPYNEQFF. The CDR3 DNA is TGTGCCAGTAGTATATATACTCTCACCGGACAGGGGCCCTACAATGAGCAGTTCTTC. V and J are TRBV19 and TRBJ2-1; 9 positions match TRBD1. In germline, CDR1 is LNHDA, CDR2 SQIVND (reference sequence). CDR3 length: 19 amino acids. V dropped 2 bases and J dropped 2; count of bases not matched to a gene: 13. Full variable domain (remainder filled in from reference TRBV19 and TRBJ2-1): DGGITQSPKYLFRKEGQNVTLSCEQNLNHDAMYWYRQDPGQGLRLIYYSQIVNDFQKGDIAEGYSVSREKKESFPLTVTSAQKNPTAFYLCASSIYTLTGQGPYNEQFFGPGTRLTVL.

This clonotype was detected only a few times. The chain joins TRBV12-3 or TRBV12-4 to TRBJ1-6; tentatively, D is TRBD1 (5 bases). V shed 4 bases and J shed 0 bases, with 10 bases lying between them. CDR3 length: 16 residues. The CDR3 region is CASSSPDSSYNSPLHF. The CDR3 DNA reads as TGTGCCAGCAGTTCGCCCGACAGCTCCTATAATTCACCCCTCCACTTT.

V gene TRBV5-6 combines with J gene TRBJ1-1; D gene unclear. The ends were cut back, 6 bases at V and 0 bases at J, with 18 bases in the middle. There are 16 residues in the CDR3. Germline V lookup: CDR1 SGHDT, CDR2 YYEEEE. For the CDR3, the DNA is TGTGCCAGCAACCGGGGAGGGATCCCCCTGAACACTGAAGCTTTCTTT. It codes for CASNRGGIPLNTEAFF.

The chain has TRBV6-1 and TRBJ2-7; 10 nucleotides agree with TRBD1. Germline assignment: CDR1 MNHNS and CDR2 SASEGT. The CDR3 spans 15 residues. The junction had 7 bases not matched to a gene; V was cut back by 5 bases and J by 3 bases. For the CDR3, the DNA is TGTGCCAGCAGTTTCAACGACAGGGGGCTCTACGAGCAGTACTTC. Translation: CASSFNDRGLYEQYF.